These 31 T cell receptor beta chains were all obtained from the same sample, sequenced in a study of blood T cell repertoires in COVID-19. TCRdb's table, derived via immunoSEQ multiplex PCR, lists solely in-frame clones and lacks some. The profile shows hundreds of thousands of clones, about 90% of them singletons. Sequences were obtained from peripheral blood. The receptors derive from a man in his sixties with COVID-19, enrolled during active disease.

The chain joins TRBV19 to TRBJ2-4; TRBD1 might be the D (7 bases). Germline V gene lookup returns CDR1 LNHDA and CDR2 SQIVND (reference sequence). CDR3 length: 14 amino acids. V shed 3 bases and J shed 3 bases, with 9 bases lying between them. CDR3 in amino acids: CASSIQGGKNIQYF. DNA of the CDR3: TGTGCCAGTAGTATCCAGGGGGGCAAAAACATTCAGTACTTC.

The V gene is TRBV27, the J gene TRBJ2-2, with 10 bases lining up with TRBD1. The germline gives CDR1 MNHEY, CDR2 SMNVEV (reference sequence). V shed 4 bases and J 1 base; nucleotides not matched to a gene: 6. This CDR3 has 17 residues. The CDR3 here is CASSSSGQGVNTGELFF. CDR3 sequence (DNA): TGTGCCAGCAGTTCATCAGGACAGGGGGTGAACACCGGGGAGCTGTTTTTT.

The chain combines TRBV30 with TRBJ2-1; a possible D gene is TRBD2 (6 bases). Germline V gene sequence: CDR1 GTSNPN, CDR2 SVGIG (reference sequence). The V and J ends lost 4 bases and 10 bases respectively, with 14 bases between them. The length of the CDR3 is 12 residues. CDR3 region: CAWIGDSREQFF. DNA of the CDR3: TGTGCCTGGATTGGGGACTCTAGGGAGCAGTTCTTC.

The rearrangement uses TRBV6-5 and TRBJ2-1; TRBD1 agrees at 8 bases. J gave up 6 bases and V 5 bases, and 6 bases lay outside the gene matches. The CDR3 contains 14 residues. The germline V gene encodes CDR1 MNHEY and CDR2 SVGAGI. The CDR3 DNA is TGTGCCAGCAGTATGGACAGGGCAATCAATGAGCAGTTCTTC. Translation gives CASSMDRAINEQFF.

The chain uses TRBV6-2 or TRBV6-3 and TRBJ2-7; possibly TRBD1 for D (5 bases). The CDR3 is 11 amino acids. V was cut by 2 bases and J by 9 bases, with 8 bases left in between. Per germline, CDR1 MNHEY and CDR2 SVGEGT. CDR3 loop: CASSYMQGQYF. CDR3 DNA sequence: TGTGCCAGCAGTTACATGCAGGGGCAGTACTTC.

On this clone: Mismatch with germline at one junction end may stem from a read error. The chain recombines TRBV28 with TRBJ2-1, with 12 bases identical to TRBD2. The CDR3 spans 15 residues. The germline V gene encodes CDR1 MDHEN and CDR2 SYDVKM. This chain's CDR3 is CASSLGTSGYNGQFF. The DNA of the CDR3 is TGTGCCAGCAGTCTCGGGACTAGCGGGTACAATGGGCAGTTCTTC.

This clone was observed once. V gene TRBV21-1 combines with J gene TRBJ1-5. TRBV21-1 is a pseudogene segment. This CDR3 region has 16 residues. CDR3 sequence (DNA): TGTGCCAGCAGCATGGCGGAGCTTCGGGGCAATCAGCCCCAGCATTTT. It encodes CASSMAELRGNQPQHF.

V and J are TRBV2 and TRBJ2-3; possible D gene TRBD1, 5 bases. This CDR3 contains 16 residues. V shed 6 bases and J shed 2 bases, with 18 bases lying between them. CDR1 is SNHLY and CDR2 is FYNNEI in the germline V gene. The CDR3 loop is CASRSGFWTPTDTQYF. The CDR3 DNA follows: TGTGCCAGCAGGTCAGGCTTTTGGACACCCACAGATACGCAGTATTTT.

As concerns this clone: The same CDR3 arises from other DNA sequences in this sample as well. This chain connects TRBV3-1 (or the pseudogene TRBV3-2) to TRBJ2-2; 12 nucleotides align to TRBD1. In germline, CDR1 is LGHDT, CDR2 YNNKEL (reference sequence). V dropped 4 bases and J dropped 5; count of bases not matched to a gene: 5. The CDR3 spans 16 residues. The chain's CDR3 is CASSLGQGARTGELFF. CDR3 in DNA: TGTGCCAGCAGCCTGGGACAGGGGGCGCGGACCGGGGAGCTGTTTTTT.

The rearrangement uses TRBV9 and TRBJ2-5; the D gene is possibly TRBD1 (6 bases). This CDR3 contains 14 residues. V lost 4 bases and J lost 4, with 14 bases in between. Germline values: CDR1 SGDLS, CDR2 YYNGEE. The CDR3 reads CASSLTGFGETQYF. The CDR3, as DNA: TGTGCCAGCAGCTTGACAGGTTTCGGAGAGACCCAGTACTTC. Complete variable domain (other parts from reference TRBV9 and TRBJ2-5): DSGVTQTPKHLITATGQRVTLRCSPRSGDLSVYWYQQSLDQGLQFLIQYYNGEERAKGNILERFSAQQFPDLHSELNLSSLELGDSALYFCASSLTGFGETQYFGPGTRLLVL.

The chain is built from TRBV7-9 and TRBJ1-4, with D perhaps matching TRBD1 (6 bases). Germline V gives CDR1 SEHNR, CDR2 FQNEAQ (reference sequence). The CDR3 covers 15 residues. V was shortened by 2 bases and J by 1 base, with 8 bases between the two germline ends. The DNA of the CDR3 is TGTGCCAGCAGCTTAAGGGGGAGAACTAATGAAAAACTGTTTTTT. It encodes CASSLRGRTNEKLFF.

The CDR3 coding sequence is TGTGCCAGCAGCCTATTACCCTCCTCGGCAGGGGGTGCTGGAAACACCATATATTTT. It is translated as CASSLLPSSAGGAGNTIYF. The chain combines TRBV21-1 with TRBJ1-3; the D call in the table, TRBD1, was not verified against the DNA. TRBV21-1 is a pseudogene segment. The CDR3 contains 19 residues.

The V gene is TRBV4-3, the J gene TRBJ2-7; 8 bases align to TRBD1. The CDR3 is 15 residues long. Trimming removed 0 bases from V and 7 bases from J; junction bases left unmatched: 8. Germline values: CDR1 LGHNA, CDR2 YSLEER. The CDR3, as DNA: TGCGCCAGCAGCCAAGAACCGCAGGGGGCGGCGGAGCAGTACTTC. Its protein product is CASSQEPQGAAEQYF.

The chain carries TRBV4-1 and TRBJ1-1, with D possibly being TRBD1 (5 bases). Germline CDR1 is MGHRA and CDR2 is YSYEKL. The length of the CDR3 is 16 residues. With 9 bases removed from V and 1 base from J, the gap between germline ends came to 21 bases. The CDR3 loop reads CASRGPRWEGNTEAFF. The CDR3, as DNA: TGCGCCAGTAGGGGCCCAAGGTGGGAAGGGAACACTGAAGCTTTCTTT.

V and J are TRBV27 and TRBJ2-3; D not resolved. The CDR3 has 12 amino acids. Per germline, CDR1 MNHEY and CDR2 SMNVEV (reference sequence). The V gene lost 2 bases and the J gene lost 6 bases, with 6 bases spanning the gap. This CDR3 reads CASSLVRDTQYF. The CDR3 DNA is TGTGCCAGCAGTTTAGTCCGGGATACGCAGTATTTT.

The chain links TRBV6-5 to TRBJ1-2, with TRBD1 matching 8 bases. The CDR3 spans 12 residues. The trim removed 6 bases at V and 5 bases at J, leaving 2 bases unmatched. Germline values: CDR1 MNHEY, CDR2 SVGAGI. The CDR3 DNA reads as TGTGCCAGCAGGACAGGGGCTTATGGCTACACCTTC. Translating gives CASRTGAYGYTF.

This chain connects TRBV4-1 to TRBJ2-1; maybe TRBD2 (5 bases). Germline V gene lookup returns CDR1 MGHRA and CDR2 YSYEKL. This CDR3 contains 18 residues. V was pared by 1 base and J by 3 bases, with 19 bases between. CDR3 protein: CASSQVVSASLHYNEQFF. CDR3 coding DNA: TGCGCCAGCAGCCAAGTGGTGTCGGCTAGCCTTCACTACAATGAGCAGTTCTTC.

This rearrangement joins TRBV7-8 to TRBJ1-1, with D possibly matching TRBD1 (5 bases). The CDR3 totals 14 residues. Germline V gene sequence: CDR1 SGHVS, CDR2 FQNEAQ. The germline V and J ends were trimmed by 5 bases and 0 bases, with 10 bases remaining between them. CDR3 coding DNA: TGTGCCAGCAGCCGCGACAGCTTGAACACTGAAGCTTTCTTT. Translating it yields CASSRDSLNTEAFF. The variable domain in full, completed from reference TRBV7-8 and TRBJ1-1, reads GAGVSQSPRYKVAKRGQDVALRCDPISGHVSLFWYQQALGQGPEFLTYFQNEAQLDKSGLPSDRFFAERPEGSVSTLKIQRTQQEDSAVYLCASSRDSLNTEAFFGQGTRLTVV.

The chain uses TRBV18 and TRBJ1-6, with D perhaps TRBD1 (6 bases). The CDR3 length is 14 residues. The V gene's germline CDR1 is KGHSH and CDR2 LQKENI. The V gene lost 1 base and the J gene lost 7 bases, with 8 bases spanning the gap. The CDR3 is CASSPQGGNSPLHF. In nucleotides, the CDR3 is TGTGCCAGCTCACCACAGGGGGGGAATTCACCCCTCCACTTT.

The V gene is TRBV2, the J gene TRBJ2-7; 9 positions agree with TRBD1. This CDR3 comprises 14 residues. The germline V gene has CDR1 SNHLY and CDR2 FYNNEI. Trimming cost V 6 bases and J 4 bases; bases outside gene matches: 7. The CDR3 sequence: CASRKTGGGYEQYF. The CDR3 nucleotides read TGTGCCAGCAGGAAAACAGGGGGCGGGTACGAGCAGTACTTC.

The chain uses TRBV19 and TRBJ1-4; no reliable D call. Trimming took 1 base from V and 7 from J, leaving 10 bases between them. The length of the CDR3 is 14 residues. The V gene's germline CDR1 is LNHDA and CDR2 SQIVND (reference sequence). The CDR3 protein is CASSIVSSVEKLFF. Here the CDR3 DNA reads TGTGCCAGTAGTATAGTAAGCAGCGTTGAAAAACTGTTTTTT. The entire variable domain, with the rest obtained from reference TRBV19 and TRBJ1-4, is as follows: DGGITQSPKYLFRKEGQNVTLSCEQNLNHDAMYWYRQDPGQGLRLIYYSQIVNDFQKGDIAEGYSVSREKKESFPLTVTSAQKNPTAFYLCASSIVSSVEKLFFGSGTQLSVL.

This clone was detected only a few times. The chain couples TRBV3-1 (or the pseudogene TRBV3-2) to TRBJ1-2, with a possible D match to TRBD1 (6 bases). The germline V gene has CDR1 LGHDT and CDR2 YNNKEL (reference sequence). The ends were cut back, 1 base at V and 5 bases at J, with 14 bases in the middle. The CDR3 is 15 residues long. The CDR3 nucleotides are TGTGCCAGCAGCCAAGGGGACAAGGCTGGGTATGGCTACACCTTC. Translated: CASSQGDKAGYGYTF.

The gene calls are TRBV14 and TRBJ1-6; D may be TRBD1 (6 bases). Trimming shortened V by 0 bases and J by 14 bases, and 14 bases separated the two germline ends. CDR3 length equals 14 residues. Germline V gene lookup returns CDR1 SGHDN and CDR2 FVKESK. CDR3 residues: CASSQDRTGTSLHF. DNA for the CDR3: TGTGCCAGCAGCCAAGACCGTACCGGGACATCCCTCCACTTT. The whole variable domain, filled in from reference TRBV14 and TRBJ1-6, reads EAGVTQFPSHSVIEKGQTVTLRCDPISGHDNLYWYRRVMGKEIKFLLHFVKESKQDESGMPNNRFLAERTGGTYSTLKVQPAELEDSGVYFCASSQDRTGTSLHFGNGTRLTVT.

The chain carries TRBV6-5 and TRBJ1-1; no reliable D call. The CDR3 has 13 residues. V was pared by 9 bases and J by 4 bases, with 15 bases between. Germline V gives CDR1 MNHEY, CDR2 SVGAGI. For the CDR3, the DNA is TGTGCCAGTTTACACACCGCGGCCACTGAAGCTTTCTTT. It encodes CASLHTAATEAFF.

The chain uses TRBV28 and TRBJ1-2, with no clear D. The CDR3 is 16 amino acids. Germline CDR1 is MDHEN and CDR2 is SYDVKM. Trimming cost V 2 bases and J 4 bases, with 17 bases left between them. CDR3 protein: CASSLRGPEEGYGYTF. In nucleotides, the CDR3 is TGTGCCAGCAGTTTAAGAGGGCCAGAGGAGGGCTATGGCTACACCTTC.

This chain joins TRBV20-1 and TRBJ1-4; D uncertain. Germline CDR1 is DFQATT and CDR2 is SNEGSKA (reference sequence). The V end was cut by 4 bases, the J end by 6 bases, with 6 bases between. The CDR3 loop spans 11 amino acids. CDR3 sequence: CSAKQDEKLFF. For the CDR3, the DNA is TGCAGTGCTAAGCAGGATGAAAAACTGTTTTTT.

The chain couples TRBV27 to TRBJ2-1; 11 positions match TRBD1. Germline CDR1 and CDR2: MNHEY and SMNVEV (reference sequence). V dropped 3 bases and J dropped 5; count of bases not matched to a gene: 15. The CDR3 consists of 19 residues. The CDR3 protein is CASSFSRTGGLGRNNEQFF. CDR3 DNA: TGTGCCAGCAGTTTCTCCAGGACAGGGGGCCTCGGTCGGAACAATGAGCAGTTCTTC.

The chain is built from TRBV5-1 and TRBJ2-3; TRBD2 aligns across 8 bases. The germline V gene has CDR1 SGHRS and CDR2 YFSETQ. With V trimmed by 0 bases and J by 1 base, 10 bases remained unmatched. CDR3 length: 18 residues. The CDR3 is CASSLGLAGGGGTDTQYF. Written as DNA, the CDR3 is TGCGCCAGCAGCTTGGGACTCGCGGGGGGCGGGGGCACAGATACGCAGTATTTT.

This sequence joins TRBV30 and TRBJ1-5; unclear D gene. Trimming took off 1 base at V and 0 bases at J, with 4 bases between the two ends. CDR1 is GTSNPN and CDR2 is SVGIG in the germline V gene (reference sequence). The CDR3 length is 13 residues. The CDR3 region is CAWSAHSNQPQHF. The CDR3 bases are TGTGCCTGGAGTGCACATAGCAATCAGCCCCAGCATTTT.

The chain has TRBV15 and TRBJ1-4, with 7 bases lining up with TRBD1. The germline gives CDR1 LNHNV, CDR2 YYDKDF (reference sequence). This CDR3 is 16 amino acids long. V dropped 0 bases and J dropped 5; count of bases not matched to a gene: 6. CDR3 sequence: CATSRDPGGVNEKLFF. CDR3 DNA: TGTGCCACCAGCAGAGATCCAGGGGGTGTGAATGAAAAACTGTTTTTT. The variable domain in full, completed from reference TRBV15 and TRBJ1-4, reads DAMVIQNPRYQVTQFGKPVTLSCSQTLNHNVMYWYQQKSSQAPKLLFHYYDKDFNNEADTPDNFQSRRPNTSFCFLDIRSPGLGDTAMYLCATSRDPGGVNEKLFFGSGTQLSVL.

The rearrangement uses TRBV6-5 and TRBJ1-1; no clear D gene. Looked up from germline, CDR1 is MNHEY and CDR2 is SVGAGI. This CDR3 has 15 amino acids. Trimming pared 5 bases from V and 10 bases from J, leaving 23 bases between. The CDR3 nucleotides read TGTGCCAGCAGTCCTACTCCAACGGGTTTCAATCTAGCTTTCTTT. Its protein is CASSPTPTGFNLAFF.